These 9 T cell receptor beta chains share one sample of origin, sequenced in a study of CD8 T cells in ankylosing spondylitis. TCRdb redid the calling of the 5' RACE reads with MiXCR, one entry per CDR3 protein. The sample comprises 300,000 to 350,000 distinct CDR3 sequences, roughly 20% of which are singletons, and under 4% rests with the top ten. Sequenced input: blood, either unsorted or a sorted T cell fraction (not recorded which). These receptors all stem from a female donor with ankylosing spondylitis or in good health (not recorded which).

The J gene is TRBJ2-7, the V gene TRBV20-1; perhaps TRBD1 as D (5 bases). This CDR3 region has 11 residues. With 3 bases removed from V and 6 bases from J, the gap between germline ends came to 9 bases. Germline CDR1 is DFQATT and CDR2 is SNEGSKA (reference sequence). Here the CDR3 DNA reads TGCAGTGCTAGTTCGACAGCCGAGCAGTACTTC. Residues: CSASSTAEQYF.

This clonotype was recorded a few times. The chain's CDR3 is CSARVVARQPQHF. DNA for the CDR3: TGCAGTGCTAGAGTTGTCGCTCGGCAGCCCCAGCATTTT. The chain links TRBV20-1 to TRBJ1-5, with D hard to call. The CDR3 covers 13 residues. V lost 1 base and J 7 bases, leaving 11 bases between the germline ends. Looked up from germline, CDR1 is DFQATT and CDR2 is SNEGSKA (reference sequence).

This clonotype was seen a handful of times. The chain links TRBV7-2 to TRBJ1-1; a possible D gene is TRBD1 (6 bases). The CDR3 consists of 14 residues. Looked up from germline, CDR1 is SGHTA and CDR2 is FQGNSA. Trimming removed 0 bases from V and 11 bases from J, with 16 bases in between. CDR3 DNA: TGTGCCAGCAGCTTAGCGGGGTGGGGGGCGTGGGCTTTCTTT. This codes for CASSLAGWGAWAFF.

In its sample, this clonotype was seen a few times. The J gene is TRBJ2-1, the V gene TRBV7-9, with D unclear. The CDR3 length is 12 residues. The V end lost 5 bases, the J end lost 10 bases, and 12 bases lay between the germline ends. Germline CDR1 is SEHNR and CDR2 is FQNEAQ (reference sequence). The CDR3 region is CASSLHLMEQFF. In DNA, the CDR3 is TGTGCCAGCAGCCTCCACCTTATGGAGCAGTTCTTC.

This chain connects TRBV4-3 to TRBJ2-3; TRBD2 aligns across 9 bases. The CDR3 is 15 amino acids. From germline, CDR1 is LGHNA and CDR2 YSLEER. V lost 0 bases, J lost 6 bases, and 4 bases stayed unmatched. The CDR3 region has the DNA TGCGCCAGCAGCCAAGACGGCGGGAGGGGTGATACGCAGTATTTT. This codes for CASSQDGGRGDTQYF.

This clonotype was picked up many times. The chain uses TRBV7-2 and TRBJ2-7; D gene ambiguous. The V end was cut by 5 bases, the J end by 1 base, with 9 bases between. The CDR3 has 13 amino acids. Germline CDR1 is SGHTA and CDR2 is FQGNSA. The CDR3 protein is CASSPTGSYEQYF. DNA of the CDR3: TGTGCCAGCAGCCCGACTGGATCCTACGAGCAGTACTTC.

The V and J genes are TRBV12-3 or TRBV12-4 and TRBJ1-1; 10 bases are a match to TRBD1. J lost 3 bases, V lost 6 bases, and 4 bases had no gene match. This CDR3 is 14 amino acids long. Written as DNA, the CDR3 is TGTGCCAGCAGACGGACAGGGGGGGACACTGAAGCTTTCTTT. It specifies CASRRTGGDTEAFF.

This clonotype was observed a handful of times. This sequence joins TRBV20-1 and TRBJ2-7; TRBD1 aligns across 8 bases. The germline V gene encodes CDR1 DFQATT and CDR2 SNEGSKA (reference sequence). This CDR3 contains 13 residues. V shed 3 bases and J 6 bases; nucleotides not matched to a gene: 7. The CDR3 region is CSASSDRAAEQYF. As DNA, the CDR3 is TGCAGTGCTAGCTCGGACAGGGCTGCCGAGCAGTACTTC.

This clonotype has more than one count but fewer than ten. The V and J genes are TRBV12-3 or TRBV12-4 and TRBJ1-3; D gene uncertain. CDR3 size: 12 residues. Trimming left V 2 bases short and J 4 bases short, with 3 bases between. As DNA, the CDR3 is TGTGCCAGCAGTTTACCGGGAAACACCATATATTTT. It encodes CASSLPGNTIYF.